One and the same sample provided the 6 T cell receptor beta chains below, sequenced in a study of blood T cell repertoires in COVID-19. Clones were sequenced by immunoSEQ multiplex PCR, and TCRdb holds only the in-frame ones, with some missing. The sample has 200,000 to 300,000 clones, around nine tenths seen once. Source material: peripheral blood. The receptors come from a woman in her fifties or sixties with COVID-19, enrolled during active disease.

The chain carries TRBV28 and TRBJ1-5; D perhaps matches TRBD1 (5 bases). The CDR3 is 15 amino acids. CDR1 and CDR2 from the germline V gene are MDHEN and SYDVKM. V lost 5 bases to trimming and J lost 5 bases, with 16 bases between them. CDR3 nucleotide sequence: TGTGCCAGCAGTCCCGGTGGGGGAGGCCATCAGCCCCAGCATTTT. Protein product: CASSPGGGGHQPQHF.

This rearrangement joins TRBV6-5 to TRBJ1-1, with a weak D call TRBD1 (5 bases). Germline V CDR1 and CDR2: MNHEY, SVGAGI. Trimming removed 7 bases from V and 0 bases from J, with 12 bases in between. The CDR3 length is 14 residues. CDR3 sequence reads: CASTRQFMNTEAFF. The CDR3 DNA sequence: TGTGCCAGCACCCGACAGTTCATGAACACTGAAGCTTTCTTT.

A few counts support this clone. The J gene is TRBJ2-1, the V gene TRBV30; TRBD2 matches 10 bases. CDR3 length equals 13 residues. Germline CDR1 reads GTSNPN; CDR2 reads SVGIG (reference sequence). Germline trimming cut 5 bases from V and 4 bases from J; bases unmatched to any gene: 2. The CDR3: CAWEREGYNEQFF. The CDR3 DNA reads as TGTGCCTGGGAGCGGGAGGGGTACAATGAGCAGTTCTTC.

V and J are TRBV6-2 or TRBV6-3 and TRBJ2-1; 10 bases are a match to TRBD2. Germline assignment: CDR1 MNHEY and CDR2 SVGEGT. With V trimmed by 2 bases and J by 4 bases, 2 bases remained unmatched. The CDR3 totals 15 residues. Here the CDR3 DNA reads TGTGCCAGCAGTTACGCTAGCGGGAGTTACAATGAGCAGTTCTTC. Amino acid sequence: CASSYASGSYNEQFF.

CDR3 coding DNA: TGCGCCAGCAGCCAGTACAGGGATTCACCCCTCCACTTT. It yields the protein CASSQYRDSPLHF. V is TRBV4-3 and J is TRBJ1-6; a possible D gene is TRBD1 (6 bases). The germline V gene has CDR1 LGHNA and CDR2 YSLEER. V dropped 3 bases and J dropped 8 bases, with 8 bases sitting between them. The CDR3 contains 13 residues.

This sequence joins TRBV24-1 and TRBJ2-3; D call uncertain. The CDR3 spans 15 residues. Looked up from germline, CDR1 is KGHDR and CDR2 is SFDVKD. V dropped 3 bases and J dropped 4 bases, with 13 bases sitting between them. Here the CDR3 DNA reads TGTGCCACCAGTGATAATTTCGGGTACGCAGATACGCAGTATTTT. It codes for CATSDNFGYADTQYF.